The present T cell receptor (beta chain) was sequenced within a study of blood T cell repertoires in COVID-19. Study summary: In each case, the material was cDNA or gDNA derived from T cells, B-cell-depleted T cells, or PBMCs.

CDR1 and CDR2 from the germline V gene are SGDLS and YYNGEE. This CDR3 has 15 residues. The ends were cut back, 0 bases at V and 6 bases at J, with 15 bases in the middle. Measured with immunoSEQ multiplex PCR; TCRdb has only the in-frame clones, and not every one. The table lists around 150,000 clones, roughly four fifths of them singletons. The sequence was collected from a man in his sixties with active or convalescent COVID-19. Material: peripheral blood. This chain joins TRBV9 and TRBJ1-2, with no clear D. CDR3 nucleotide sequence: TGTGCCAGCAGCGTAGATCAGAATCTAGCGCATGGCTACACCTTC. It is translated as CASSVDQNLAHGYTF.